This T cell receptor beta chain appears in the sequencing data of a study of metastatic and nonmetastatic thyroid tumors. At the level of the study: Repertoire comparisons spanned blood and tumor or nodule tissue from malignant and benign thyroid patients. Overall study results and limits: Versus benign nodules, malignant thyroid tumors reportedly had significantly higher TCR beta diversity, in blood and tumor.

No treatment of any kind had been given to any patient before thyroid surgery. The germline V gene has CDR1 DFQATT and CDR2 SNEGSKA (reference sequence). With V trimmed by 3 bases and J by 4 bases, 8 bases remained unmatched. The CDR3 runs to 15 residues. This clone was counted between two and nine times. Its antigen is not identified. The authors' processing: In papillary thyroid cancer, a distant-metastasis classifier was built using CDR3 differences across clinicopathological groups. TCRdb used MiXCR to call clones anew from the PCR reads. TCRdb, not the authors, supplied the V and J calls. Seen here are roughly 15,000 clones, 22% observed once, and the top ten hold around a fifth.

This sequence was found in a female donor with papillary thyroid cancer or a benign thyroid nodule (not recorded which). Some clones in this sample may be carry-over from other donors' samples. J is TRBJ2-7 and V is TRBV20-1; the match to TRBD1 covers 11 bases. Input material: adjacent normal tissue. The CDR3 region has the DNA TGCAGTGCTAGGAGGGACAGGGGGAATTTATACGAGCAGTACTTC. This gives the protein CSARRDRGNLYEQYF.